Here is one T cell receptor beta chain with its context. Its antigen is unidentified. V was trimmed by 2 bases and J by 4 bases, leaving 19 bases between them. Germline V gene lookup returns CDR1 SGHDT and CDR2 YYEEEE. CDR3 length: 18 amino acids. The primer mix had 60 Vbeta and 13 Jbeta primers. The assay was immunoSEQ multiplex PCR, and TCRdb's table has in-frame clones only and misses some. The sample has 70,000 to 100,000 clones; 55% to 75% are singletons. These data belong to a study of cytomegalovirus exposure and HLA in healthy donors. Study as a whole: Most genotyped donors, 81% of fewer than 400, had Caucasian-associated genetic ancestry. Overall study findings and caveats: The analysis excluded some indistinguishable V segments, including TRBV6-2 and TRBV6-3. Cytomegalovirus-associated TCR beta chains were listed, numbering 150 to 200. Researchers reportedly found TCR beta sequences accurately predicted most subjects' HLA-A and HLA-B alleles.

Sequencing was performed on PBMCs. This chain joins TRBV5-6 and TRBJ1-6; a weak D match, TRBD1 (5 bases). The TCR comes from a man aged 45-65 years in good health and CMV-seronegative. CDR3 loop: CASSFGPGLLNYNSPLHF. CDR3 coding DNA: TGTGCCAGCAGCTTCGGACCGGGACTGCTGAATTATAATTCACCCCTCCACTTT.